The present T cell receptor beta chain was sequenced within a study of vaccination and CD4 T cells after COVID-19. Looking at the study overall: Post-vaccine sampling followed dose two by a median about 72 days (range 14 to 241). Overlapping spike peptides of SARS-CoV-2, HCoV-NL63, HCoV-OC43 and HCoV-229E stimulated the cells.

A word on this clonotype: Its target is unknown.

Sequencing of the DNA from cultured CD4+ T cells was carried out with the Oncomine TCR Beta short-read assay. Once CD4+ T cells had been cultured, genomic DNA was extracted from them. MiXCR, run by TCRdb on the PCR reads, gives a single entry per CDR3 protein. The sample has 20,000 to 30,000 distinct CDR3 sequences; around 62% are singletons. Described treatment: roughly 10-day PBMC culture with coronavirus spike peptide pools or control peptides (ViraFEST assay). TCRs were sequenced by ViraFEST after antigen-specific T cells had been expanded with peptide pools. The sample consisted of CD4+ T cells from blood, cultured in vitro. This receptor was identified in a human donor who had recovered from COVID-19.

The CDR3 region has the DNA TGCAGTGCTAGCAAGGGGCAGGGAGGTCGACAGCCCCAGCATTTT. It is translated as CSASKGQGGRQPQHF. The J gene is TRBJ1-5, the V gene TRBV20-1; D is possibly TRBD1 (5 bases). CDR1 and CDR2 from the germline V gene are DFQATT and SNEGSKA (reference sequence). This CDR3 is 15 amino acids long. Trimming stripped 3 bases from V and 7 bases from J, with 19 bases between.